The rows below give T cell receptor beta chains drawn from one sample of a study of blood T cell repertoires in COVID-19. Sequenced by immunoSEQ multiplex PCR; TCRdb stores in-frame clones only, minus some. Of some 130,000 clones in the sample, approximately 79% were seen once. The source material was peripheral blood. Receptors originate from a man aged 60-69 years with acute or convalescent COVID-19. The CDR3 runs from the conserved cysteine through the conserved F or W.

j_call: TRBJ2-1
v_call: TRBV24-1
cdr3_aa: CATSDPGTLDNEQFF

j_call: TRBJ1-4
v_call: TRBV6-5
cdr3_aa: CASSYSRGWGEKLFF

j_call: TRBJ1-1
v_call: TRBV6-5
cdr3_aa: CASSYPRAGPNTEAFF

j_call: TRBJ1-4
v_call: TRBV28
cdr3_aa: CASSPSGTGDEKLFF

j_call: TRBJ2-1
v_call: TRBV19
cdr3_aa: CASSIDRGLGYNEQFF

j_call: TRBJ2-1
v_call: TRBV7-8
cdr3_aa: CASSLGPRLSGEQFF

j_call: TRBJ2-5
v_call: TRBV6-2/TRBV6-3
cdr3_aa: CASSYGGISETQYF

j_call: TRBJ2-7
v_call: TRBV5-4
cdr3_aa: CASSANSGVGSYEQYF

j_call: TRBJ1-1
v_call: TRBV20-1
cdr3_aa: CSASPPAPGKTEAFF

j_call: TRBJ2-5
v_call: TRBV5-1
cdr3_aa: CASNPSTSVWETQYF

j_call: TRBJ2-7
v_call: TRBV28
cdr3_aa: CASSLAQRQGVYEQYF

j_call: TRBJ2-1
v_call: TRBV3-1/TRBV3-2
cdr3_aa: CASSQMRELNEQFF

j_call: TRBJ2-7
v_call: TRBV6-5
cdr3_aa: CASSYSADWKDEQYF

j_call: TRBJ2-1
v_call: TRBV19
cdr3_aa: CASSLEGARNEQFF

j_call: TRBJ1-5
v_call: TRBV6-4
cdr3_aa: CASSEQGDQPQHF

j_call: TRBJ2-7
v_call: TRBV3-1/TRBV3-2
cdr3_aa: CASSQDTLPVGAGGSYEQYF

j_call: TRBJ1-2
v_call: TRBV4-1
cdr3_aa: CASSQDGGTGGFGYGYTF

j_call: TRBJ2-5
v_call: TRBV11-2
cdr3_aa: CASSPGTSGRKTQYF

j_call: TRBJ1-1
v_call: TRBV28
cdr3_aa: CASSFPGRAEAFF

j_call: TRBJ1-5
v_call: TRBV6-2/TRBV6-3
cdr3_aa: CASSYSWGLQPQHF

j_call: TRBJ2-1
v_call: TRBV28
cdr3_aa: CASSRGLAGVNEQFF

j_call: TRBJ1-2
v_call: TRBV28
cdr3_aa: CASSPQGARGYTF

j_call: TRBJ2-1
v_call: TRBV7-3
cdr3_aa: CASSLRAGLSYNEQFF

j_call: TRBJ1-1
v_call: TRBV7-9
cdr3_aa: CASSLGAGAHTEAFF

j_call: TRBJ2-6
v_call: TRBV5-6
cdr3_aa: CASSTLAGASGANVLTF